The 27 T cell receptor beta chains listed next were all sequenced from one sample in a study of shared clonotypes between healthy human individuals. Generated by immunoSEQ multiplex PCR, the TCRdb table keeps only in-frame clones and is missing some. The repertoire includes about 2 million clones, about 95% of them detected once, and about 1.1% sits in the top ten. Only CD45RO-negative cells positively selected for CCR7 counted as naive CD8 cells, so terminally differentiated effector memory CD45RA+ cells were excluded. The sequencing sample was made of naive CD8+ T cells sorted from blood. The origin of the receptors is a man aged 18 to 35 in good health.

Written as DNA, the CDR3 is TGTGCCAGCTCACCCGACAGACACTACCAAGAGACCCAGTACTTC. This codes for CASSPDRHYQETQYF. V is TRBV18 and J is TRBJ2-5; D is perhaps TRBD1 (5 bases). CDR3 length equals 15 residues. Germline-derived CDR1 and CDR2 are KGHSH and LQKENI. V lost 3 bases to trimming and J lost 0 bases, with 11 bases between them.

V and J are TRBV13 and TRBJ2-2; TRBD1 aligns across 10 bases. The germline V gene has CDR1 PRHDT and CDR2 FYEKMQ (reference sequence). The junction had 6 bases not matched to a gene; V was cut back by 5 bases and J by 0 bases. The CDR3 covers 17 residues. In nucleotides, the CDR3 is TGTGCCAGCAGCCCTTCGGGACAGGGGACGAACACCGGGGAGCTGTTTTTT. It yields the protein CASSPSGQGTNTGELFF.

This clone appeared a single time. This chain links TRBV5-6 with TRBJ2-7; TRBD1 aligns across 7 bases. The trim removed 2 bases at V and 7 bases at J, leaving 6 bases unmatched. The V gene's germline CDR1 is SGHDT and CDR2 YYEEEE. This CDR3 has 13 residues. CDR3 DNA: TGTGCCAGCAGCTTACCCGACAGGGCGGAGCAGTACTTC. Translating it yields CASSLPDRAEQYF.

J is TRBJ2-7 and V is TRBV7-9; D call uncertain. CDR1 and CDR2 from the germline V gene are SEHNR and FQNEAQ (reference sequence). The length of the CDR3 is 14 residues. V was clipped by 5 bases and J by 2 bases, with 13 bases between them. The CDR3 DNA reads TGTGCCAGCAGCCCCCGACACCATGCCTACGAGCAGTACTTC. Amino acid sequence: CASSPRHHAYEQYF.

The chain employs TRBV19 and TRBJ1-1, with D possibly being TRBD1 (6 bases). The V and J ends lost 5 bases and 3 bases respectively, with 22 bases between them. The CDR3 contains 17 residues. The V gene's germline CDR1 is LNHDA and CDR2 SQIVND (reference sequence). The CDR3 reads CASSQIRGRVYDTEAFF. The CDR3 DNA is TGTGCCAGTAGTCAAATCAGGGGCCGTGTCTATGACACTGAAGCTTTCTTT.

The CDR3 sequence: CSVGTGLAYEQYF. Here the CDR3 DNA reads TGCAGCGTTGGGACAGGGCTCGCCTACGAGCAGTACTTC. The V and J genes are TRBV29-1 and TRBJ2-7, with 8 positions matching TRBD1. The CDR3 is made up of 13 amino acids. Germline-derived CDR1 and CDR2 are SQVTM and ANQGSEA. V lost 4 bases to trimming and J lost 2 bases; unmatched junction nucleotides: 4.

As for this clone: The same CDR3 arises from other DNA sequences in this sample as well. The chain has TRBV7-9 and TRBJ1-2, with 7 nucleotides matching TRBD1. The ends lost 2 bases at V and 4 bases at J; junction bases unmatched: 1. The CDR3 has 13 residues. The germline V gene has CDR1 SEHNR and CDR2 FQNEAQ (reference sequence). CDR3 in DNA: TGTGCCAGCAGCTTATCAGGGGGCTATGGCTACACCTTC. This sequence encodes CASSLSGGYGYTF.

The chain links TRBV6-1 to TRBJ2-1, with D perhaps matching TRBD1 or TRBD2 (5 bases each). V was trimmed by 5 bases and J by 1 base, leaving 12 bases between them. Per the germline V gene, CDR1 is MNHNS and CDR2 is SASEGT. The CDR3 is made up of 15 amino acids. The CDR3 DNA reads as TGTGCCAGCAGTCCCCGGGACCGTTCCTACAATGAGCAGTTCTTC. Residues: CASSPRDRSYNEQFF.

This sequence joins TRBV28 and TRBJ2-1; TRBD2 matches at 8 bases. Trimming cost V 3 bases and J 5 bases; bases outside gene matches: 3. The CDR3 has 14 residues. Germline V gene data show CDR1 as MDHEN and CDR2 as SYDVKM. CDR3 loop: CASSFGGEDNEQFF. CDR3 bases: TGTGCCAGCAGTTTCGGGGGGGAAGACAATGAGCAGTTCTTC.

The chain combines TRBV13 with TRBJ2-7, with TRBD1 identical over 8 bases. This CDR3 region has 13 residues. Trimming at V came to 5 bases and at J to 3 bases, leaving 3 bases not matched to a gene. CDR1 and CDR2 (germline): PRHDT, FYEKMQ (reference sequence). The CDR3 sequence is CASSIDRGYEQYF. DNA of the CDR3: TGTGCCAGCAGCATCGACAGGGGCTACGAGCAGTACTTC.

The J gene is TRBJ1-4, the V gene TRBV7-6, with D hard to call. CDR3 size: 14 residues. CDR1 is SGHVS and CDR2 is FNYEAQ in the germline V gene. V lost 4 bases and J 5 bases, leaving 11 bases between the germline ends. CDR3: CASSSWTENEKLFF. The CDR3 nucleotides are TGTGCCAGCAGCTCGTGGACGGAGAATGAAAAACTGTTTTTT. Supplemented by reference TRBV7-6 and TRBJ1-4, the full variable domain reads GAGVSQSPRYKVTKRGQDVALRCDPISGHVSLYWYRQALGQGPEFLTYFNYEAQQDKSGLPNDRFSAERPEGSISTLTIQRTEQRDSAMYRCASSSWTENEKLFFGSGTQLSVL.

The V and J genes are TRBV6-1 and TRBJ1-5; 8 bases fit TRBD1. This CDR3 is 15 amino acids long. The germline V gene encodes CDR1 MNHNS and CDR2 SASEGT. After removal of 4 bases from V and 2 bases from J, the junction contained 4 bases not matched to a gene. CDR3 sequence reads: CASSADRVGNQPQHF. The CDR3 nucleotides read TGTGCCAGCAGTGCGGACAGGGTGGGCAATCAGCCCCAGCATTTT.

V and J are TRBV5-6 and TRBJ2-7; D remains unclear. The germline gives CDR1 SGHDT, CDR2 YYEEEE. The CDR3 sequence is 12 residues long. The V gene lost 0 bases and the J gene lost 6 bases, with 7 bases spanning the gap. In DNA, the CDR3 is TGTGCCAGCAGCTTGGGGCAGATCGAGCAGTACTTC. It yields the protein CASSLGQIEQYF. The complete variable domain, with remaining parts taken from reference TRBV5-6 and TRBJ2-7, reads DAGVTQSPTHLIKTRGQQVTLRCSPKSGHDTVSWYQQALGQGPQFIFQYYEEEERQRGNFPDRFSGHQFPNYSSELNVNALLLGDSALYLCASSLGQIEQYFGPGTRLTVT.

A single count supports this clone. The chain uses TRBV7-9 and TRBJ2-1; maybe TRBD2 (6 bases). Germline CDR1 is SEHNR and CDR2 is FQNEAQ (reference sequence). Trimming cost V 9 bases and J 5 bases, with 17 bases left between them. This CDR3 contains 14 residues. CDR3 sequence: CASEPTSSDNEQFF. CDR3 coding DNA: TGTGCCAGTGAACCGACTAGTAGTGACAATGAGCAGTTCTTC.

V gene TRBV7-9 combines with J gene TRBJ2-7; D unresolved. This CDR3 region has 15 residues. Looked up from germline, CDR1 is SEHNR and CDR2 is FQNEAQ (reference sequence). V was trimmed by 7 bases and J by 2 bases, leaving 18 bases between them. CDR3 sequence reads: CASTSSQSPTYEQYF. DNA of the CDR3: TGTGCCAGCACCTCTTCCCAAAGCCCTACCTACGAGCAGTACTTC.

The gene calls are TRBV4-1 and TRBJ2-7; 9 nucleotides align to TRBD1. V lost 4 bases to trimming and J lost 3 bases; unmatched junction nucleotides: 7. The CDR3 has 15 amino acids. Germline V gene data show CDR1 as MGHRA and CDR2 as YSYEKL. CDR3 sequence reads: CASSPGQGLIYEQYF. For the CDR3, the DNA is TGCGCCAGCAGCCCTGGACAGGGGCTAATCTACGAGCAGTACTTC.

In the case of this clone: This same CDR3 is encoded by further DNA sequences in the sample. The chain is built from TRBV6-6 and TRBJ2-2, with TRBD2 identical over 7 bases. The CDR3 contains 14 residues. After removal of 2 bases from V and 4 bases from J, the junction contained 1 base not matched to a gene. The germline V gene encodes CDR1 MNHNY and CDR2 SVGAGI (reference sequence). The CDR3 sequence is CASSYGGGTGELFF. CDR3 nucleotide sequence: TGTGCCAGCAGTTACGGGGGGGGCACCGGGGAGCTGTTTTTT.

This clone was seen only once. CDR3 protein: CASSLEGGDTEAFF. The CDR3 DNA follows: TGTGCCAGTAGTCTCGAAGGGGGGGATACTGAAGCTTTCTTT. The chain employs TRBV19 and TRBJ1-1; D may be TRBD1 (6 bases). Trimming removed 5 bases at V and 5 bases at J, with 15 bases between. This CDR3 spans 14 amino acids. CDR1 and CDR2 from the germline V gene are LNHDA and SQIVND (reference sequence).

As regards this clone: Germline is not matched at one junction end, which may reflect a read error. The chain employs TRBV7-3 and TRBJ2-3; no clear D. The CDR3 has 14 amino acids. Germline V gene lookup returns CDR1 SGHTA and CDR2 FQGTGA. CDR3 DNA: TGTGCCAGCAGCTTCCGCTTTAGCACCGATACGCAGTATTTT. Translated, it gives CASSFRFSTDTQYF.

The chain has TRBV7-8 and TRBJ2-2, with unresolved D. V gave up 1 base and J gave up 6 bases, with 12 bases separating them. The CDR3 consists of 15 residues. Germline-derived CDR1 and CDR2 are SGHVS and FQNEAQ. This CDR3 reads CASSLGRWGAGELFF. The CDR3, as DNA: TGTGCCAGCAGCTTAGGAAGGTGGGGTGCCGGGGAGCTGTTTTTT. The full variable domain, its missing parts supplied by reference TRBV7-8 and TRBJ2-2, is GAGVSQSPRYKVAKRGQDVALRCDPISGHVSLFWYQQALGQGPEFLTYFQNEAQLDKSGLPSDRFFAERPEGSVSTLKIQRTQQEDSAVYLCASSLGRWGAGELFFGEGSRLTVL.

The chain is built from TRBV7-9 and TRBJ1-5; 12 bases match TRBD1. V shed 4 bases, J shed 4 bases, and the junction held 8 bases outside the gene matches. This CDR3 has 17 amino acids. CDR1 is SEHNR and CDR2 is FQNEAQ in the germline V gene (reference sequence). CDR3 DNA: TGTGCCAGCAGCTCCATTATGGGACAGGGGGCGAATCAGCCCCAGCATTTT. Protein sequence: CASSSIMGQGANQPQHF.

The rearrangement joins TRBV5-1 to TRBJ2-7, with a weak D call TRBD1 (6 bases). Germline CDR1 SGHRS, CDR2 YFSETQ. The V gene lost 1 base and the J gene lost 0 bases, with 8 bases spanning the gap. This CDR3 has 14 amino acids. CDR3 protein: CASSLWDNSYEQYF. In DNA form, the CDR3 reads TGCGCCAGCAGCTTGTGGGACAACTCCTACGAGCAGTACTTC.

The chain employs TRBV29-1 and TRBJ1-1; no clear D gene. Looked up from germline, CDR1 is SQVTM and CDR2 is ANQGSEA. The CDR3 runs 13 residues. V lost 2 bases and J 5 bases, leaving 12 bases between the germline ends. CDR3 sequence: CSVETGFETEAFF. The DNA for the CDR3 is TGCAGCGTTGAAACGGGGTTTGAAACTGAAGCTTTCTTT.

There are a few counts of this clone. The sample holds other DNA sequences that translate to the same CDR3. The J gene is TRBJ2-7, the V gene TRBV7-2; D is unclear. V shed 1 base and J shed 3 bases, with 4 bases lying between them. In germline, CDR1 is SGHTA, CDR2 FQGNSA. CDR3 length: 12 residues. CDR3 DNA sequence: TGTGCCAGCAGCTTAGTGGGCTACGAGCAGTACTTC. Protein sequence: CASSLVGYEQYF.

This chain joins TRBV6-6 and TRBJ2-3, with D unresolved. Germline CDR1 MNHNY, CDR2 SVGAGI (reference sequence). The V and J ends lost 3 bases and 4 bases respectively, with 11 bases between them. This CDR3 spans 14 amino acids. CDR3 sequence: CASSYFTSADTQYF. DNA for the CDR3: TGTGCCAGCAGTTATTTTACTTCGGCAGATACGCAGTATTTT.

Comments on this clone: Other nucleotide sequences from this sample produce the same CDR3. The chain couples TRBV5-8 to TRBJ2-7; the match to TRBD1 covers 9 bases. The CDR3 has 14 amino acids. Looked up from germline, CDR1 is SGHTS and CDR2 is YDEGEE. Losses at the gene ends were 0 bases for V and 4 bases for J; bases not matched to a gene: 2. The CDR3 sequence: CASSLAGQGYEQYF. DNA for the CDR3: TGTGCCAGCAGCTTGGCGGGACAGGGTTACGAGCAGTACTTC.

The V gene is TRBV7-8, the J gene TRBJ2-5; tentatively, D is TRBD1 (6 bases). The CDR3 sequence is 13 residues long. Germline V gives CDR1 SGHVS, CDR2 FQNEAQ. V lost 2 bases and J lost 2, with 6 bases in between. CDR3 loop: CASSLQGQETQYF. CDR3 coding DNA: TGTGCCAGCAGCTTACAGGGGCAAGAGACCCAGTACTTC.